This T cell receptor beta chain was identified during a study of cytomegalovirus exposure and HLA in healthy donors. Study at large: Earlier, almost 120 million unique TCR beta sequences were recovered from roughly 180 million T cells by an analysis. Falling in the Caucasian-associated ancestry cluster were about four fifths of 300 to 500 genotyped donors.

V was shortened by 2 bases and J by 5 bases, with 15 bases between the two germline ends. The V gene's germline CDR1 is MNHEY and CDR2 SVGAGI. CDR3 length equals 16 residues. A word on this clone: Its antigen is currently unknown.

Vbeta (60) and Jbeta (13) primers were used in the PCR. Clones were read by immunoSEQ multiplex PCR, and TCRdb kept only the in-frame ones, dropping some. The sample contains around 80,000 clones, approximately 65% of which appear only once. Findings and caveats of the study: Most observed TCR sequences were rare, whereas some public TCRs were detected in many donors. Highly shared sequence variants in one cluster were likely a sequencing artifact.

This sequence joins TRBV6-5 and TRBJ2-2; a possible D gene is TRBD2 (5 bases). The clonotype comes from a male donor in good health and CMV-seropositive. The sample was PBMCs. CDR3 coding DNA: TGTGCCAGCAGTTACCGACCCCTACGAGGGACCGGGGAGCTGTTTTTT. Protein product: CASSYRPLRGTGELFF.